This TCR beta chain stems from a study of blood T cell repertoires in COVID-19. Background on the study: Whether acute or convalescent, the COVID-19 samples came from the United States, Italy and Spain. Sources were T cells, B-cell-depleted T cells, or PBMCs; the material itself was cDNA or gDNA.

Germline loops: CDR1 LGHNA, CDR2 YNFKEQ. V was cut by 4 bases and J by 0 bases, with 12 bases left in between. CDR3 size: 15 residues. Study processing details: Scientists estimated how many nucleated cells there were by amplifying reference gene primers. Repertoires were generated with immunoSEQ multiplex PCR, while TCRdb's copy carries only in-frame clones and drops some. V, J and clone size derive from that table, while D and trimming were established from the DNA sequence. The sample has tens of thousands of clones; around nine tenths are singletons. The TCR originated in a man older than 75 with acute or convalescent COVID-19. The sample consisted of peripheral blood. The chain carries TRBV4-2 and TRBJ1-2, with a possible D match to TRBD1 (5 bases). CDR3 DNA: TGTGCCAGCAGCCCAGAACGCAGGGCTAACTATGGCTACACCTTC. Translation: CASSPERRANYGYTF.